One sample yielded the 14 T cell receptor beta chains listed below, sequenced in a study of beta chain features in type 1 diabetes. Of the isolated RNA, all was reverse transcribed, and so the sequenced material was expressed TCRB transcripts. The method was immunoSEQ multiplex PCR; TCRdb's version includes in-frame clones alone and lacks a portion of them. This sample has fewer than 18,000 clones, with approximately 79% found just once. Study conclusions and caveats: Shortening of TCRB CDR3s, moderate but significant, appeared in all four CD4+ subsets of Type 1 diabetes patients.

Their antigens remain unidentified. The sample comprised stem cell memory CD4+ T cells from blood. Every receptor here comes from a woman between 18 and 29 years old with type 1 diabetes.

The chain joins TRBV2 to TRBJ2-7; TRBD1 agrees at 7 bases. J gave up 12 bases and V 3 bases, and 8 bases lay outside the gene matches. Germline-derived CDR1 and CDR2 are SNHLY and FYNNEI. This CDR3 has 12 amino acids. The CDR3 spells CASSEDRLSVYV. The CDR3 region has the DNA TGTGCCAGCAGTGAGGACAGGCTCAGTGTGTACGTC.

On this clone itself: Other DNA sequences in this specimen translate into the identical CDR3. The rearrangement joins TRBV19 to TRBJ1-1, with D possibly being TRBD1 (5 bases). CDR1 and CDR2 from the germline V gene are LNHDA and SQIVND (reference sequence). This CDR3 contains 13 residues. Trimming shortened V by 3 bases and J by 1 base, and 6 bases separated the two germline ends. The CDR3 bases are TGTGCCAGTAGTATCCAGGGGAACACTGAAGCTTTCTTT. Translating gives CASSIQGNTEAFF.

The chain combines TRBV18 with TRBJ1-1, with D unresolved. CDR1 is KGHSH and CDR2 is LQKENI in the germline V gene. The V gene lost 6 bases and the J gene lost 3 bases, with 11 bases spanning the gap. The CDR3 has 13 amino acids. In DNA, the CDR3 is TGTGCCAGCTCTACGGGTCGGGACACTGAAGCTTTCTTT. This codes for CASSTGRDTEAFF.

This chain connects TRBV5-1 to TRBJ2-3, with 7 bases matching TRBD2. V lost 2 bases to trimming and J lost 4 bases; unmatched junction nucleotides: 7. The length of the CDR3 is 15 residues. Germline V lookup: CDR1 SGHRS, CDR2 YFSETQ. The CDR3 loop reads CASSLRLAGSDTQYF. CDR3 coding DNA: TGCGCCAGCAGCTTACGACTAGCAGGTTCAGATACGCAGTATTTT.

The V gene is TRBV19, the J gene TRBJ2-1; 11 bases are a match to TRBD1. The CDR3 consists of 16 residues. The V segment lost 5 bases and the J segment 7 bases; nucleotides outside the gene matches: 10. From germline, CDR1 is LNHDA and CDR2 SQIVND (reference sequence). CDR3 nucleotides: TGTGCCAGTAGTCCCCGAGGGACAGGGGGGAGAAATGAGCAGTTCTTC. Translated, it gives CASSPRGTGGRNEQFF.

The chain employs TRBV27 and TRBJ1-2, with a possible D match to TRBD1 (6 bases). CDR3 length: 14 residues. The ends were cut back, 6 bases at V and 0 bases at J, with 11 bases in the middle. Germline lookup yields CDR1 MNHEY and CDR2 SMNVEV (reference sequence). The CDR3 spells CASSPRTANYGYTF. The DNA of the CDR3 is TGTGCCAGCAGCCCCAGGACAGCTAACTATGGCTACACCTTC.

The chain is built from TRBV19 and TRBJ2-7; 10 positions agree with TRBD1. CDR3 length: 13 amino acids. Germline V gives CDR1 LNHDA, CDR2 SQIVND (reference sequence). J lost 3 bases, V lost 6 bases, and 2 bases had no gene match. CDR3 bases: TGTGCCAGTAGCTGGGACAGGGGCTACGAGCAGTACTTC. It translates to CASSWDRGYEQYF.

The table lists this clone with a few counts. V usage is TRBV28 and J usage is TRBJ1-5, with TRBD1 matching over 8 bases. There are 15 residues in the CDR3. J gave up 15 bases and V 1 base, and 14 bases lay outside the gene matches. Germline-derived CDR1 and CDR2 are MDHEN and SYDVKM. The CDR3, as DNA: TGTGCCAGCAGTTTATTGGGGCAGGGGGCCCTCCCAAGGCATTTT. Translation gives CASSLLGQGALPRHF.

J is TRBJ2-7 and V is TRBV29-1; 8 bases align to TRBD1. The V gene's germline CDR1 is SQVTM and CDR2 ANQGSEA. V trimming: 3 bases; J trimming: 0 bases; junction bases outside the gene matches: 1. The CDR3 has 13 residues. The CDR3 DNA sequence: TGCAGCGTTGAGGGACAGGCCTCCTACGAGCAGTACTTC. Its translation: CSVEGQASYEQYF.

V is TRBV5-1 and J is TRBJ1-5; 9 bases fit TRBD1. The V and J ends lost 1 base and 0 bases, in that order; junction bases with no gene match: 8. There are 18 residues in the CDR3. Germline V gives CDR1 SGHRS, CDR2 YFSETQ. The CDR3 region is CASSLTGQGHYSNQPQHF. DNA of the CDR3: TGCGCCAGCAGCTTGACCGGACAGGGGCACTATAGCAATCAGCCCCAGCATTTT.

The V gene is TRBV5-4, the J gene TRBJ2-7; 9 bases are shared with TRBD1. CDR1 SGHNT and CDR2 YYREEE come from the germline V gene (reference sequence). Trimming cost V 3 bases and J 3 bases; bases outside gene matches: 13. The CDR3 runs 17 residues. CDR3 loop: CASSSGSGTGLLYEQYV. CDR3 in DNA: TGTGCCAGCAGCTCCGGATCCGGGACAGGGTTACTCTACGAGCAGTACGTC.

CDR3 residues: CASSLDKPYEQYV. CDR3 coding DNA: TGTGCCAGCAGCTTAGACAAGCCCTACGAGCAGTACGTC. The chain recombines TRBV5-6 with TRBJ2-7; D is unresolved. In germline, CDR1 is SGHDT, CDR2 YYEEEE. Trimming stripped 2 bases from V and 2 bases from J, with 8 bases between. This CDR3 has 13 residues.

The CDR3 DNA reads TGCGCCAGCAGCCAAGGACTAGCGGGCTTATCTAGCTCCTACGAGCAGTACTTC. Translated, it gives CASSQGLAGLSSSYEQYF. This chain joins TRBV4-1 and TRBJ2-5, with 10 bases identical to TRBD2. The J call may not be correct, given that the DNA end is closer to TRBJ2-7. CDR1 and CDR2 (germline): MGHRA, YSYEKL. This CDR3 comprises 18 residues.

The J gene is TRBJ1-2, the V gene TRBV28, with D perhaps matching TRBD1 (6 bases). The CDR3 has 12 amino acids. Trimming shortened V by 4 bases and J by 4 bases, and 7 bases separated the two germline ends. Germline CDR1 and CDR2: MDHEN and SYDVKM. The CDR3 sequence: CASSYRVYGYTF. The CDR3 DNA reads TGTGCCAGCAGTTACAGGGTCTATGGCTACACCTTC.